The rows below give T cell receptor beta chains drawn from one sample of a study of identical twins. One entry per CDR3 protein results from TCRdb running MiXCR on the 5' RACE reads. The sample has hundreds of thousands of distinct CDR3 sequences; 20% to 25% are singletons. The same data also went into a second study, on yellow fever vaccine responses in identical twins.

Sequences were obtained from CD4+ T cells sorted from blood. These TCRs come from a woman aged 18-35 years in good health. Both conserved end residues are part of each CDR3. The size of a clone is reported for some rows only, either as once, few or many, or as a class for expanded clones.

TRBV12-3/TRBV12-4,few,CASSRTGVETEAFF
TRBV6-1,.,CASSQTGVRANQPQHF
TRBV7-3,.,CASSLKGGVYNEQFF
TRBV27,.,CASSLGTLNSGELFF
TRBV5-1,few,CASSLATGQNVETQYF
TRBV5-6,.,CASSLTGQLSGEQFF
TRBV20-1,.,CSADTGSWVNEQFF
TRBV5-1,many,CASSLGETGGASYNEQFF
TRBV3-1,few,CASSPMPGVSNEQFF
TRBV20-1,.,CSARLLAGIGELFF
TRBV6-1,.,CASIRQGGDTGELFF
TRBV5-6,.,CASSLRGGKLFF
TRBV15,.,CATSREITGSEQYF
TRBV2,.,CASSEGRLAGEKLFF
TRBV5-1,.,CASTVESTNYGYTF
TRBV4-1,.,CASSHLPRLAGLFQETQYF
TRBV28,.,CASSSDLDRTTSRDNEQFF
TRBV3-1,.,CASSPQAGNTGELFF
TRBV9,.,CASSVGSSGTANTGELFF
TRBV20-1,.,CSARQNDRNTGELFF
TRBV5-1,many,CASSLGQSSYNEQFF
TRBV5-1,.,CASSPAASGANTGELFF
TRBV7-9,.,CASSSNRQGNGELFF
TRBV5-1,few,CASSLPGTVDTQYF
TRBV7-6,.,CASSGSLVEKLFF
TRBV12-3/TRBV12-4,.,CASSPNNYGYTF
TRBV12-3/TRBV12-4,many,CASAPTVAKNIQYF
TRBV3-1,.,CASSQGGGKNNEQFF
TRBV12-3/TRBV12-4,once,CASSLGAGVSYNEQFF
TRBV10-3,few,CAIMSGATGELFF
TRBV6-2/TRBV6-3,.,CASRRFRTDTQYF
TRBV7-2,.,CASSFTGQLAQETQYF
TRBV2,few,CASSEGQPGNEQFF
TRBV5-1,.,CASSPVGLSTDTQYF
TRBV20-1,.,CSARIASGANVLTF
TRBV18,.,CASSPKASSGNTIYF
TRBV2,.,CASSVASHQPQHF
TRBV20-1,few,CSARVLQGKDWAF
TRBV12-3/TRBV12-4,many,CASSSRTGFGYTF
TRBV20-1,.,CSATPNQETQYF
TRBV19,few,CASSIPGGNTEAFF
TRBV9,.,CASSVATGRGTETQYF
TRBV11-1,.,CASSPGPGGETQYF
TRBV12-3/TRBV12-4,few,CASSFRFPGEQYF
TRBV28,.,CASSLGGALSTDTQYF
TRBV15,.,CATKLDTDTQYF
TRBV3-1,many,CASSQGMNTEAFF
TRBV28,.,CASSPRDRVNYGYTF
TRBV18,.,CASSPDPGNIQYF
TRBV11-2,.,CASSLNGGLMNTEAFF
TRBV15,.,CATSRDLAGLGTQYF
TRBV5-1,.,CASRNRGQDRDEQYF
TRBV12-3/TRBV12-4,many,CASSPGRSSYEQYF
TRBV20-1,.,CSARQDHEQYF
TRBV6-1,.,CASQKRDLPGELFF
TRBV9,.,CASSVGVGGAAYNEQFF
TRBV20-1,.,CSAQSPRQVIGTQYF
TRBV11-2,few,CASSLRPSEGGRASSEQYF
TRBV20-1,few,CSAPRGEDNSPLHF